Listed below are T cell receptor beta chains from one sample, sequenced in a study of blood T cells in healthy people across ages. TCRdb called the 5' RACE reads again in MiXCR, with one record for every CDR3 protein. The data show around 750,000 distinct CDR3 sequences, about 53% seen once. The sequenced sample was blood. The source of these receptors is an older man in good health. Both conserved end residues are part of each CDR3. A D gene is named only where the DNA matches it firmly. Some rows have no size entry. The others give once, few or many, or a class for an expanded clone.

V,length,D,J,size,DNA,CDR3
TRBV7-9,17,TRBD1,TRBJ1-2,few,TGTGCCAGCACCGACCGGGACAGGACCCTCCTTGACTATGGCTACACCTTC,CASTDRDRTLLDYGYTF
TRBV10-3,13,NA,TRBJ2-3,NA,TGTGCCCTTGGGGCATTCGCCACAGATACGCAGTATTTT,CALGAFATDTQYF
TRBV6-1,15,NA,TRBJ2-5,NA,TGTGCCAGCAGTGAAGGTCCAGGCCAACAAGAGACCCAGTACTTC,CASSEGPGQQETQYF
TRBV28,13,NA,TRBJ1-2,once,TGTGCCAGCAGTCGCTCCCCAAACTATGGCTACACCTTC,CASSRSPNYGYTF
TRBV12-3/TRBV12-4,15,TRBD1,TRBJ2-1,few,TGTGCCAGCAGAGAGCCGGGACAGGGGTACAATGAGCAGTTCTTC,CASREPGQGYNEQFF
TRBV12-3/TRBV12-4,13,TRBD2,TRBJ2-5,many,TGTGCCACGTCCTTAGCGGGAGTAGAGACCCAGTACTTC,CATSLAGVETQYF
TRBV6-6,14,NA,TRBJ1-6,NA,TGTGCCAGCAGTCACCTCACGGATAATTCACCCCTCCACTTT,CASSHLTDNSPLHF
TRBV28,11,NA,TRBJ1-1,NA,TGTGCCAGCACCTGGGGGATAGTAGCTTTCTTT,CASTWGIVAFF
TRBV7-9,17,NA,TRBJ2-7,NA,TGTGCCAGCAGCTTACCTTACAGGGACCTCAGCTCCTACGAGCAGTACTTC,CASSLPYRDLSSYEQYF
TRBV28,11,NA,TRBJ1-1,NA,TGTGCCAGCCGGACCCCCTCTGAAGCTTTCTTT,CASRTPSEAFF
TRBV28,17,NA,TRBJ1-2,NA,TGTGCCAGCAGTTCCCCGGCAGGGACGTTCCCTAACTATGGCTACACCTTC,CASSSPAGTFPNYGYTF
TRBV6-2/TRBV6-3,15,NA,TRBJ2-1,NA,TGTGCCAGCAAGGGCGCAGTCGCGTCCTACAATGAGCAGTTCTTC,CASKGAVASYNEQFF
TRBV20-1,13,NA,TRBJ2-1,NA,TGCAGTGCTATCAGGGGAGTTTACAATGAGCAGTTCTTC,CSAIRGVYNEQFF
TRBV5-1,15,TRBD1,TRBJ2-7,few,TGCGCCAGCAGCTGGACAGGAACTCCTTCCTACGAGCAGTACTTC,CASSWTGTPSYEQYF
TRBV28,15,TRBD2,TRBJ2-1,NA,TGTGCCAGCAGTCCGTCGGGAGGGCCCCTCAATGAGCAGTTCTTC,CASSPSGGPLNEQFF
TRBV12-3/TRBV12-4,17,TRBD1,TRBJ2-1,NA,TGTGCCAGCACCGCACAGGGGGCTGGACGTTCCTACAATGAGCAGTTCTTC,CASTAQGAGRSYNEQFF